These 16 T cell receptor beta chains were sequenced from one sample in a study of tumor-infiltrating lymphocytes in primary liver carcinoma. TCR beta cDNA was prepared out of about 510 ng total RNA by means of a constant-region primer. It was through three nested multiplex PCR rounds of slightly modified ARM-PCR that TCR beta libraries arose. The two initial PCR rounds, approximately 10 cycles each, used TRBV1-TRBV30 forward and C-beta reverse primers. TCRdb reprocessed the multiplex PCR reads with MiXCR, giving one entry per CDR3 protein. The table records approximately 330,000 distinct CDR3 sequences, about 61% of them present only once. The authors took blood RNA from unsorted whole blood and also extracted germline DNA. Sequenced input: peripheral blood. The source of these receptors is a man between 40 and 49 years old with primary liver carcinoma and hepatitis B virus infection.

To note about this clonotype: This may be a read error, as it is one base from a much larger clone. J is TRBJ2-5 and V is TRBV10-3; D is ambiguous. The germline V gene has CDR1 ENHRY and CDR2 SYGVKD. The CDR3 extends over 13 amino acids. The V and J ends lost 4 bases and 1 base respectively, with 7 bases between them. The CDR3 loop is CAISVTLQETQYF. The DNA of the CDR3 is TGTGCCATCAGTGTGACTCTCCAAGAGACCCAGTACTTC.

The J gene is TRBJ2-2, the V gene TRBV5-1; no definite D call. CDR1 is SGHRS, CDR2 YFSETQ, per germline. The CDR3 is made up of 12 amino acids. The V and J ends lost 2 bases and 8 bases respectively, with 7 bases between them. DNA of the CDR3: TGCGCCAGCAGCTTTTTCTGGGGGGAGCTGTTTTTT. Its protein is CASSFFWGELFF.

V is TRBV30 and J is TRBJ1-4; no firm D call. This CDR3 comprises 14 residues. Trimming shortened V by 2 bases and J by 4 bases, and 11 bases separated the two germline ends. CDR1 and CDR2 (germline): GTSNPN, SVGIG (reference sequence). CDR3 nucleotides: TGTGCCTGGAGTACCTGGGGAGTTAATGAAAAACTGTTTTTT. It specifies CAWSTWGVNEKLFF.

V gene TRBV11-2 combines with J gene TRBJ2-6, with D possibly matching TRBD2 (6 bases). This CDR3 region has 21 residues. Germline V gene data show CDR1 as SGHAT and CDR2 as FQNNGV. Deletions cut 5 bases from V and 2 bases from J, with 28 bases between. CDR3 coding DNA: TGTGCCAGCAGCATGGGGGGAGACAGAGGCATTTCTCTCCCTGGGGCCAACGTCCTGACTTTC. Translation: CASSMGGDRGISLPGANVLTF.

Concerning this clonotype: A clone one base away is much larger, so this may be a read error. The J gene is TRBJ1-1, the V gene TRBV5-6; D not resolved. Germline assignment: CDR1 SGHDT and CDR2 YYEEEE. There are 13 residues in the CDR3. The CDR3 loop reads CASSLVGNSEAFF. The CDR3 nucleotides read TGTGCCAGCAGCTTGGTAGGGAACTCTGAAGCTTTCTTT.

For this clonotype: A much larger clonotype is one base distant, so this may be a read error. The chain employs TRBV4-1 and TRBJ2-7; 10 positions agree with TRBD2. J lost 4 bases, V lost 4 bases, and 10 bases had no gene match. From germline, CDR1 is MGHRA and CDR2 YSYEKL. This CDR3 is built from 16 residues. The CDR3 bases are TGCGCCAGCAGCCTTAGGGCTAGCGGGAGCTCTTACGAGCAGTACTTC. Amino acids: CASSLRASGSSYEQYF.

Note on this clonotype: One end of the junction does not line up with germline, which may come from a read error. This chain links TRBV11-2 with TRBJ2-3; no firm D call. Looked up from germline, CDR1 is SGHAT and CDR2 is FQNNGV. The CDR3 contains 13 residues. As DNA, the CDR3 is TGTGTCAGCAGCCGATGGTGGGCAGATACGCAGTATTTT. This gives the protein CVSSRWWADTQYF.

Remarks on this clonotype: This may stem from a read error, because a much larger clone lies one nucleotide away. The chain links TRBV6-6 to TRBJ2-3, with TRBD1 matching over 8 bases. Germline assignment: CDR1 MNHNY and CDR2 SVGAGI (reference sequence). The junction had 11 bases not matched to a gene; V was cut back by 5 bases and J by 1 base. This CDR3 has 17 residues. CDR3 protein: CASSRRTGQLGTDTQYF. The CDR3 bases are TGTGCCAGCAGTAGGAGGACAGGGCAATTAGGCACAGATACGCAGTATTTT.

The rearrangement joins TRBV29-1 to TRBJ2-3, with TRBD2 matching over 14 bases. The CDR3 totals 13 residues. The V segment lost 7 bases and the J segment 7 bases; nucleotides outside the gene matches: 4. Germline CDR1 reads SQVTM; CDR2 reads ANQGSEA. The CDR3 DNA follows: TGCAGCGGTGGACTAGCGGGAGGATATACGCAGTATTTT. As protein: CSGGLAGGYTQYF.

This chain connects TRBV5-1 to TRBJ2-5; the D gene is possibly TRBD2 (6 bases). Deletions cut 5 bases from V and 6 bases from J, with 8 bases between. This CDR3 comprises 11 residues. The germline V gene encodes CDR1 SGHRS and CDR2 YFSETQ. CDR3 nucleotides: TGCGCCAGCAGGGAGGGCCAGACCCAGTACTTC. Encoded protein: CASREGQTQYF.

This clonotype was found many times. The chain has TRBV4-2 and TRBJ1-1; D is unclear. There are 14 residues in the CDR3. Per the germline V gene, CDR1 is LGHNA and CDR2 is YNFKEQ. V lost 8 bases and J lost 7, with 20 bases in between. Here the CDR3 DNA reads TGTGCCAGCCGAAGTAACCGGAAACCCAGTGAAGCTTTCTTT. As protein: CASRSNRKPSEAFF.

J is TRBJ2-5 and V is TRBV5-1; no firm D call. Germline V gene sequence: CDR1 SGHRS, CDR2 YFSETQ. The V and J ends lost 0 bases and 4 bases respectively, with 7 bases between them. There are 13 residues in the CDR3. The CDR3 DNA reads TGCGCCAGCAGCTTGGAAGGTGCAGAGACCCAGTACTTC. It translates to CASSLEGAETQYF.

A note on this clonotype: Germline is not matched at one junction end, which may reflect a read error. This chain links TRBV6-5 with TRBJ1-5; possible D gene TRBD1, 5 bases. The CDR3 runs to 15 residues. The germline V gene encodes CDR1 MNHEY and CDR2 SVGAGI. In DNA, the CDR3 is TGTGCCAGCAGCCTTACATCGGGGGTTGGTCAGCCCCATCATTTT. It specifies CASSLTSGVGQPHHF.

Comment on this clonotype: This may stem from a read error, because a much larger clone lies one nucleotide away. V gene TRBV12-3 or TRBV12-4 combines with J gene TRBJ2-5; D could derive from TRBD1 or TRBD2 (5 bases each). Deletions cut 5 bases from V and 7 bases from J, with 17 bases between. This CDR3 contains 14 residues. DNA of the CDR3: TGTGCCAGCAGTCCGGGGACGGCGTTCACGACCCAGTACTTC. Translated, it gives CASSPGTAFTTQYF.

This clonotype was observed once. Given a much more abundant clone one base away, this may be a read error. The V gene is TRBV10-3, the J gene TRBJ1-5; 8 bases align to TRBD1. The germline CDR1 and CDR2 sequences are ENHRY and SYGVKD. The CDR3 has 15 residues. CDR3 region: CAIRGQGEGNQSQHF. The CDR3 bases are TGTGCCATCAGAGGACAGGGTGAGGGCAATCAGTCCCAGCATTTT.

In regard to this clonotype: A read error may produce the germline difference seen at one junction end. The chain combines TRBV5-1 with TRBJ1-2; no clear D gene. The CDR3 sequence is 13 residues long. CDR1 is SGHRS, CDR2 YFSETQ, per germline. CDR3 nucleotide sequence: TGCGCCAGCAGCTTGGCCGATGGGTATGGCTACAGCTTC. Its translation: CASSLADGYGYSF.